The 11 T cell receptor beta chains below all came from one sample that was sequenced in a study of OX40 agonist ivuxolimab in advanced cancers. Some clones are missing from TCRdb's copy, which holds only in-frame ones; the method was immunoSEQ multiplex PCR. The sample lists 80,000 to 100,000 clones; around 85% were seen once. The material sequenced was CD4+ or CD8+ T cells sorted from blood, taken in a trial of the OX40 agonist ivuxolimab. These receptors all come from an adult with an advanced solid tumor such as melanoma, head and neck, liver or kidney cancer.

Details on this clone: The junction and the germline gene differ at one end; a read error may be behind it. This sequence joins TRBV4-2 and TRBJ2-7, with D unclear. Per the germline V gene, CDR1 is LGHNA and CDR2 is YNFKEQ. This CDR3 has 16 residues. The CDR3 loop is CASNQDPGPSSYEQYF. CDR3 nucleotide sequence: TGTGCCAGCAACCAAGATCCCGGGCCCAGCTCCTACGAGCAGTACTTC.

This clone was seen only a few times. The chain joins TRBV11-3 to TRBJ1-5, with 7 bases lining up with TRBD1. Germline loops: CDR1 SGHNT, CDR2 YENEEA. J gave up 7 bases and V 3 bases, and 3 bases lay outside the gene matches. This CDR3 contains 13 residues. In DNA form, the CDR3 reads TGTGCCAGCAGCTTGGGGGACAGACAGCCCCAGCATTTT. This sequence encodes CASSLGDRQPQHF.

This clone has just a few counts. The chain has TRBV10-3 and TRBJ2-3; 9 bases line up with TRBD2. V was pared by 3 bases and J by 2 bases, with 6 bases of the junction left unmatched. This CDR3 is built from 16 residues. CDR1 is ENHRY, CDR2 SYGVKD, per germline. The CDR3 loop reads CAISEGSGGPTDTQYF. The DNA for the CDR3 is TGTGCCATCAGTGAAGGAAGCGGGGGGCCCACAGATACGCAGTATTTT.

The chain carries TRBV7-2 and TRBJ1-2; possible D gene TRBD1, 6 bases. V lost 5 bases and J 5 bases, leaving 18 bases between the germline ends. The CDR3 extends over 15 amino acids. Germline CDR1 is SGHTA and CDR2 is FQGNSA. In nucleotides, the CDR3 is TGTGCCAGCAGCAACACCCCTACAGGGAGGTATGGCTACACCTTC. It specifies CASSNTPTGRYGYTF.

The gene calls are TRBV7-2 and TRBJ1-1; no reliable D call. The germline V and J ends were trimmed by 1 base and 1 base, with 10 bases remaining between them. Germline V gene data show CDR1 as SGHTA and CDR2 as FQGNSA. The CDR3 is made up of 15 amino acids. As DNA, the CDR3 is TGTGCCAGCAGCTTAGGCGGGGTGACGAACACTGAAGCTTTCTTT. Encoded protein: CASSLGGVTNTEAFF.

In its sample, this clone was seen once. The chain is built from TRBV12-5 and TRBJ2-5; 10 nucleotides align to TRBD1. The J call could be wrong; TRBJ2-7 is a better fit for the DNA end. Germline values: CDR1 LGHNT, CDR2 FRNRAP. The length of the CDR3 is 11 residues. The CDR3 nucleotides read TGTCCGACAGGGGGCATCTACGAGCAGTACTTC. It yields the protein CPTGGIYEQYF.

The CDR3 bases are TGCGCCAGCAGGACCGACCTCTATGGCTACACCTTC. Its translation: CASRTDLYGYTF. This rearrangement joins TRBV5-1 to TRBJ1-2; D is unresolved. In germline, CDR1 is SGHRS, CDR2 YFSETQ. This CDR3 region has 12 residues. Trimming stripped 5 bases from V and 4 bases from J, with 9 bases between. The variable domain in full, completed from reference TRBV5-1 and TRBJ1-2, reads KAGVTQTPRYLIKTRGQQVTLSCSPISGHRSVSWYQQTPGQGLQFLFEYFSETQRNKGNFPGRFSGRQFSNSRSEMNVSTLELGDSALYLCASRTDLYGYTFGSGTRLTVV.

This chain links TRBV5-1 with TRBJ2-3; 12 bases align to TRBD1. The CDR3 runs 16 residues. Unmatched junction bases numbered 7, after V lost 5 bases and J lost 3 bases. Germline V gene sequence: CDR1 SGHRS, CDR2 YFSETQ. The DNA for the CDR3 is TGCGCCAGCAGTCAGCAGGGACAGGGGGCGACAGATACGCAGTATTTT. Translated: CASSQQGQGATDTQYF.

V and J are TRBV6-5 and TRBJ2-7, with D perhaps TRBD1 or TRBD2 (5 bases each). The CDR3 covers 11 residues. The germline gives CDR1 MNHEY, CDR2 SVGAGI. V was shortened by 6 bases and J by 6 bases, with 9 bases between the two germline ends. CDR3 DNA: TGTGCCAGCAGCATGAGGGGCGAGCAGTACTTC. Amino acid sequence: CASSMRGEQYF.

The gene calls are TRBV9 and TRBJ1-2; D not certain. V was pared by 4 bases and J by 7 bases, with 17 bases between. The CDR3 contains 14 residues. Germline V gene sequence: CDR1 SGDLS, CDR2 YYNGEE. Here the CDR3 DNA reads TGTGCCAGCAGCTCCCCGTCAGGCCATCGTGGCTACACCTTC. Residues: CASSSPSGHRGYTF.

The rearrangement uses TRBV19 and TRBJ2-3, with D perhaps matching TRBD1 or TRBD2 (5 bases each). V dropped 3 bases and J dropped 5 bases, with 15 bases sitting between them. The CDR3 is 15 residues long. CDR1 is LNHDA, CDR2 SQIVND, per germline (reference sequence). CDR3 nucleotides: TGTGCCAGTAGTATCTGGGACCGACCCTTAGATACGCAGTATTTT. It codes for CASSIWDRPLDTQYF. Full variable domain (missing parts from reference TRBV19 and TRBJ2-3): DGGITQSPKYLFRKEGQNVTLSCEQNLNHDAMYWYRQDPGQGLRLIYYSQIVNDFQKGDIAEGYSVSREKKESFPLTVTSAQKNPTAFYLCASSIWDRPLDTQYFGPGTRLTVL.